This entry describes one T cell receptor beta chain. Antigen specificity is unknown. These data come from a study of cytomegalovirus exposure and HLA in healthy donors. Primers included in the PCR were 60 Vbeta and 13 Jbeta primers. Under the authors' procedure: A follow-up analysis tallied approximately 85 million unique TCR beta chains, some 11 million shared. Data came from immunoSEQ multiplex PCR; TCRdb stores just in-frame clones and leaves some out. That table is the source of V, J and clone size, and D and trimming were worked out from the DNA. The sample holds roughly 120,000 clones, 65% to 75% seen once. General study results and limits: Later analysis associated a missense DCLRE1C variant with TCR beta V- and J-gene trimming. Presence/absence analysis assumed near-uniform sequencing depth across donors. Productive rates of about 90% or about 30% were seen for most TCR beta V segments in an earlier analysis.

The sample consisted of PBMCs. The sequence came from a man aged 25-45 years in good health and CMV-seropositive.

In DNA form, the CDR3 reads TGTGCCAGCACCAAAACGGTTGATTCACCCCTCCACTTT. It specifies CASTKTVDSPLHF. The chain employs TRBV28 and TRBJ1-6; D is unresolved. This CDR3 contains 13 residues. Germline CDR1 MDHEN, CDR2 SYDVKM. V dropped 7 bases and J dropped 8 bases, with 12 bases sitting between them. Supplemented by reference TRBV28 and TRBJ1-6, the full variable domain reads DVKVTQSSRYLVKRTGEKVFLECVQDMDHENMFWYRQDPGLGLRLIYFSYDVKMKEKGDIPEGYSVSREKKERFSLILESASTNQTSMYLCASTKTVDSPLHFGNGTRLTVT.